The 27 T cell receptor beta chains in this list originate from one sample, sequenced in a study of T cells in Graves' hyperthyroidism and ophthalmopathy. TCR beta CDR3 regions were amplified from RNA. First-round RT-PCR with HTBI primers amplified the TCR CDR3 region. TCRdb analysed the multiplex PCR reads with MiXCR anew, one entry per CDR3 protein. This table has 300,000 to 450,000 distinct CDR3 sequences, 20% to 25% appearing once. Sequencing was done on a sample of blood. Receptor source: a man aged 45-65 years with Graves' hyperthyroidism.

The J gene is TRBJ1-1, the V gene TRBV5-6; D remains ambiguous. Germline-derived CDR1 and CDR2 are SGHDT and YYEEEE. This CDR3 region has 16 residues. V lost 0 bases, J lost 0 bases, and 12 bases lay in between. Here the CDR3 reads CASSLELGPMNTEAFF. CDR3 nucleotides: TGTGCCAGCAGCTTGGAGCTCGGGCCAATGAACACTGAAGCTTTCTTT.

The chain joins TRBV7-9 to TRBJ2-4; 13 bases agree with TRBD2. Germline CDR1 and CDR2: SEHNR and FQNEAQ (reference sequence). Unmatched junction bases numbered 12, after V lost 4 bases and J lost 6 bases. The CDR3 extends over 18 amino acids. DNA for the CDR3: TGTGCCAGCAGCTCCGCCCTCGGACTAGCGGGAGAGGGAAACATTCAGTACTTC. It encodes CASSSALGLAGEGNIQYF. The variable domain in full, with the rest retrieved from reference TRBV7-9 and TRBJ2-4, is DTGVSQNPRHKITKRGQNVTFRCDPISEHNRLYWYRQTLGQGPEFLTYFQNEAQLEKSRLLSDRFSAERPKGSFSTLEIQRTEQGDSAMYLCASSSALGLAGEGNIQYFGAGTRLSVL.

Written as DNA, the CDR3 is TGTGCCAGTAGTATAGTCGGGACTAGGGGCCCCAATGAGCAGTTCTTC. It translates to CASSIVGTRGPNEQFF. The rearrangement joins TRBV19 to TRBJ2-1; 8 bases map to TRBD2. The CDR3 extends over 16 amino acids. CDR1 and CDR2 (germline): LNHDA, SQIVND (reference sequence). Trimming cost V 1 base and J 6 bases; bases outside gene matches: 8.

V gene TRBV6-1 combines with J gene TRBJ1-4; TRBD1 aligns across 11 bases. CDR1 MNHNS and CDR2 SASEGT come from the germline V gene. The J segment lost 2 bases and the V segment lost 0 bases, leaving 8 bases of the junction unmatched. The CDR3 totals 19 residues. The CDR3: CASSEALLGQGATNEKLFF. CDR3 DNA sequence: TGTGCCAGCAGTGAAGCGCTTCTTGGACAGGGGGCTACTAATGAAAAACTGTTTTTT.

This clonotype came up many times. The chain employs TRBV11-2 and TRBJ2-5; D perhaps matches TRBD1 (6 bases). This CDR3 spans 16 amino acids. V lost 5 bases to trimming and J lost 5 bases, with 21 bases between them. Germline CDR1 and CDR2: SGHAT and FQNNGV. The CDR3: CASSAPGLGADETQYF. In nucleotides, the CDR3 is TGTGCCAGCAGCGCCCCAGGTTTGGGGGCTGATGAGACCCAGTACTTC.

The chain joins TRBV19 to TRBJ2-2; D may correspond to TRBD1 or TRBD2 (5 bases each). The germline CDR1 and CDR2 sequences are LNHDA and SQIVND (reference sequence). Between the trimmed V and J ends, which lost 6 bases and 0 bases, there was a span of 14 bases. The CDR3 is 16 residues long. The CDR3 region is CASRGLAKTNTGELFF. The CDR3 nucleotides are TGTGCCAGTAGGGGGCTAGCCAAAACGAACACCGGGGAGCTGTTTTTT. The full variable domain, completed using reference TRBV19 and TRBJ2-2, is DGGITQSPKYLFRKEGQNVTLSCEQNLNHDAMYWYRQDPGQGLRLIYYSQIVNDFQKGDIAEGYSVSREKKESFPLTVTSAQKNPTAFYLCASRGLAKTNTGELFFGEGSRLTVL.

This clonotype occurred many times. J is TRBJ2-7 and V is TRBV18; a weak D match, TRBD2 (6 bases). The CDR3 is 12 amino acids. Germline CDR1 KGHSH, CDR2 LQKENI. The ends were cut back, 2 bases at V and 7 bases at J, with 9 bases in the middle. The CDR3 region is CASSPSAGEQYF. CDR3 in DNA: TGTGCCAGCTCACCAAGCGCGGGGGAGCAGTACTTC. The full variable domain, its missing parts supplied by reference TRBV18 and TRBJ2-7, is NAGVMQNPRHLVRRRGQEARLRCSPMKGHSHVYWYRQLPEEGLKFMVYLQKENIIDESGMPKERFSAEFPKEGPSILRIQQVVRGDSAAYFCASSPSAGEQYFGPGTRLTVT.

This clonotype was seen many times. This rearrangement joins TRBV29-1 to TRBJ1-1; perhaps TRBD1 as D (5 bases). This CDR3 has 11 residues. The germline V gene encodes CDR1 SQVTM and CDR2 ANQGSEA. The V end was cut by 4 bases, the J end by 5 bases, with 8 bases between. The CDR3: CSVVGGTEAFF. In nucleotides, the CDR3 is TGCAGCGTTGTTGGGGGGACTGAAGCTTTCTTT.

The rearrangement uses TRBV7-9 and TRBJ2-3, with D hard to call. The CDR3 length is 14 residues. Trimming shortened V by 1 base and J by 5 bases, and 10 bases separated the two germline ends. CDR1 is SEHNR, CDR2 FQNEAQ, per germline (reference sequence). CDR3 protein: CASSLVVPGDTQYF. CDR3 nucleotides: TGTGCCAGCAGCTTAGTGGTACCAGGAGATACGCAGTATTTT.

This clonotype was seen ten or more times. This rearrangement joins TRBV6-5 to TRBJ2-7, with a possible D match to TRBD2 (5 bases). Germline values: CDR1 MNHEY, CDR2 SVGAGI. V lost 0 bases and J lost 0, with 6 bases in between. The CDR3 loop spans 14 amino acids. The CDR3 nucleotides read TGTGCCAGCAGTTACTCGGGGAGCTCCTACGAGCAGTACTTC. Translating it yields CASSYSGSSYEQYF.

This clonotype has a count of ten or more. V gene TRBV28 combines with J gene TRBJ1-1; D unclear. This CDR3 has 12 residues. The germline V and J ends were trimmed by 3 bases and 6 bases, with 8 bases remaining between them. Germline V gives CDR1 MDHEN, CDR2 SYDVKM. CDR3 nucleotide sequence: TGTGCCAGCAGTTTGAAACACTCTGAAGCTTTCTTT. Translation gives CASSLKHSEAFF.

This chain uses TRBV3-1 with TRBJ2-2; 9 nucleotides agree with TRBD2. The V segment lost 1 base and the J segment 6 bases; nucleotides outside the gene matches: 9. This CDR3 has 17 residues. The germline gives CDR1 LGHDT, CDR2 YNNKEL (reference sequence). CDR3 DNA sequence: TGTGCCAGCAGCCAAGCGTATCGCGGGAGGGCCGCCGGGGAGCTGTTTTTT. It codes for CASSQAYRGRAAGELFF.

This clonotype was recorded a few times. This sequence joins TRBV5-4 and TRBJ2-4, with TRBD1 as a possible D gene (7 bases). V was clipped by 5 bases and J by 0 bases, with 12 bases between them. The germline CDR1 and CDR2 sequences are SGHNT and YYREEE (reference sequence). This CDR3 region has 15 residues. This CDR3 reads CASRLQGGAKNIQYF. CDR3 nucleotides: TGTGCCAGCAGGCTCCAGGGGGGAGCCAAAAACATTCAGTACTTC. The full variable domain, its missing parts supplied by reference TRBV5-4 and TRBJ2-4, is ETGVTQSPTHLIKTRGQQVTLRCSSQSGHNTVSWYQQALGQGPQFIFQYYREEENGRGNFPPRFSGLQFPNYSSELNVNALELDDSALYLCASRLQGGAKNIQYFGAGTRLSVL.

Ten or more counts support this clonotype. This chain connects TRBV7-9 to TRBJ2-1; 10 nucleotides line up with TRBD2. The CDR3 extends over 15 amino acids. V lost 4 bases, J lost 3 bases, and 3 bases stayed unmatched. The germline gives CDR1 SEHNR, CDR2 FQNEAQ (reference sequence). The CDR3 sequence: CASSSSSGSYNEQFF. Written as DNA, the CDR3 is TGTGCCAGCAGCTCATCTAGCGGGAGCTACAATGAGCAGTTCTTC.

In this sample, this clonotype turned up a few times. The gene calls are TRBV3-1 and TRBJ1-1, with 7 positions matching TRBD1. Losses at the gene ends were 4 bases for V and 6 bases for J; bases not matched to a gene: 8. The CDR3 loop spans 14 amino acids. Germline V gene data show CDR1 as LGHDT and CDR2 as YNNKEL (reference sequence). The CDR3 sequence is CASSPQGVYPEAFF. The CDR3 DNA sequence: TGTGCCAGCAGCCCTCAGGGGGTATATCCTGAAGCTTTCTTT.

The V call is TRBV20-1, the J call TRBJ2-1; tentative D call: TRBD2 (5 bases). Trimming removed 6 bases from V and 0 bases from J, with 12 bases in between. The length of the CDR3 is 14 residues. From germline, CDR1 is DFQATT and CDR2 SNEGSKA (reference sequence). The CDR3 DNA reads TGCAGTGCAAAGGACGACTACTCCTACAATGAGCAGTTCTTC. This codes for CSAKDDYSYNEQFF.

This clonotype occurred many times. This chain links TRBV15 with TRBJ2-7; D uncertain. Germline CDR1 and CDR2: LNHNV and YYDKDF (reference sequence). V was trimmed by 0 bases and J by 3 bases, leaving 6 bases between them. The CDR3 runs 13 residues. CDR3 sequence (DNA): TGTGCCACCAGCAGAGATTTGGGCTACGAGCAGTACTTC. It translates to CATSRDLGYEQYF.

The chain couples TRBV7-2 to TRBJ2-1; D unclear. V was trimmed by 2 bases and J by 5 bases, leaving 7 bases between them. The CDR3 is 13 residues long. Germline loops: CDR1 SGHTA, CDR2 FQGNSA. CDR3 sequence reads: CASSLQVDNEQFF. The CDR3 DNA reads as TGTGCCAGCAGCTTACAGGTGGACAATGAGCAGTTCTTC.

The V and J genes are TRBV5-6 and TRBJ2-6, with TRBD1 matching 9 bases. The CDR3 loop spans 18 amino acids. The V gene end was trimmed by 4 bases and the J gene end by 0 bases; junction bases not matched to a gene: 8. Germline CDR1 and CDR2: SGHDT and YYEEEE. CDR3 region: CASSRTGTGSSGANVLTF. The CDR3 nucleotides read TGTGCCAGCAGCAGAACCGGGACAGGGTCCTCTGGGGCCAACGTCCTGACTTTC.

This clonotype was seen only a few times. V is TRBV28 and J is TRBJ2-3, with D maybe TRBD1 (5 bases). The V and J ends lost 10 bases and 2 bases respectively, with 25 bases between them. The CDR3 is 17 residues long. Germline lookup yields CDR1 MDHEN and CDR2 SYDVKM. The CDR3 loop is CANPPWGSLDPTDTQYF. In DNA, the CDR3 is TGTGCCAACCCACCGTGGGGCTCCCTTGACCCCACAGATACGCAGTATTTT.

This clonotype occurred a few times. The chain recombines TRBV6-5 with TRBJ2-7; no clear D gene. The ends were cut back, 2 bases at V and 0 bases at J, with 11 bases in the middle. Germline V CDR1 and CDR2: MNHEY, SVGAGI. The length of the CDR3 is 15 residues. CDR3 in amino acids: CASSYVRLSSYEQYF. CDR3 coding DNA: TGTGCCAGCAGTTACGTTCGCCTTAGCTCCTACGAGCAGTACTTC.

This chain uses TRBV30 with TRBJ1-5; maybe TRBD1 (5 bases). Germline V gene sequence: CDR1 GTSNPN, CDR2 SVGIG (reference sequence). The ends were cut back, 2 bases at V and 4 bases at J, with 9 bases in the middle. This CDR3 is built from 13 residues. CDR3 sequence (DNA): TGTGCCTGGAGTTTTAAGGGGAATCAGCCCCAGCATTTT. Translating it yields CAWSFKGNQPQHF.

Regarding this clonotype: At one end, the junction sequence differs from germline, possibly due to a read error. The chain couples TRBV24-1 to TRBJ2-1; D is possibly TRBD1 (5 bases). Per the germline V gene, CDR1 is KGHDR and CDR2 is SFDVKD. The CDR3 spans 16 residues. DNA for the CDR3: TGTGCCACCAGTGATCAGGACACAAACTCCTACAATGAGCAGTCCTTC. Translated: CATSDQDTNSYNEQSF.

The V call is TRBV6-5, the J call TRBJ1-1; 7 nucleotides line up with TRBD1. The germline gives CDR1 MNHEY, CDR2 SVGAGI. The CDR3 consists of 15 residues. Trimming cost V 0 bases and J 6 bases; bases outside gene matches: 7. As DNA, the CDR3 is TGTGCCAGCAGTTACTCCTCAGGGGGTTACGCTGAAGCTTTCTTT. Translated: CASSYSSGGYAEAFF.

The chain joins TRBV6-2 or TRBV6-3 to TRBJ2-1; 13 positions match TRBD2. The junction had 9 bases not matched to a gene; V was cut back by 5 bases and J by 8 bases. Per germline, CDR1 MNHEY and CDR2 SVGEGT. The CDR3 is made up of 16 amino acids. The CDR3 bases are TGTGCCAGCAGTGACTGGACTAGCGGGAGTTTGGATGAGCAGTTCTTC. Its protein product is CASSDWTSGSLDEQFF.

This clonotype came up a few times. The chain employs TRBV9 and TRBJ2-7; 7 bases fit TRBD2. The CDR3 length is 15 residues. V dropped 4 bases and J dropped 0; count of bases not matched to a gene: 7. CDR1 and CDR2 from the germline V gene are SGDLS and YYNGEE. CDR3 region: CASSPGGGSSYEQYF. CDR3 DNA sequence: TGTGCCAGCAGCCCCGGCGGGGGATCCTCCTACGAGCAGTACTTC.

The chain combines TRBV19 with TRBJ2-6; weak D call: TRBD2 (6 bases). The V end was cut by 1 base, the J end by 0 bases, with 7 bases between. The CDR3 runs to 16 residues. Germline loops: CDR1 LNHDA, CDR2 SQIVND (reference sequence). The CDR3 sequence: CASSIATSSGANVLTF. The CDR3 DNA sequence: TGTGCCAGTAGTATAGCGACTAGCTCTGGGGCCAACGTCCTGACTTTC.